This T cell receptor (beta chain) was documented in a study of T-cell reconstitution after alpha-beta-depleted transplantation in children. Broader study findings: Recipient T cells and thymic progenitors that survived gave rise to the high TCRbeta diversity observed at day 60 in some patients.

A library of TCRbeta sequences, prepared with unique molecular identifiers, was generated. A single record per CDR3 protein comes from TCRdb applying MiXCR to the PCR reads. Here the sample spans around 700,000 distinct CDR3 sequences, around 14% being singletons. Details on this clonotype: Its antigen is as yet unknown.

The CDR3 has 13 amino acids. The V end was cut by 2 bases, the J end by 1 base, with 5 bases between. In germline, CDR1 is MNHEY, CDR2 SVGAGI. The chain uses TRBV6-5 and TRBJ1-1, with D unclear. The sequencing here drew on PBMCs, taken before TCRalphabeta/CD19-depleted stem cell transplant. The clonotype originates from a girl aged 2-10 years with congenital amegakaryocytic thrombocytopenia, due to receive a stem cell transplant. The CDR3 loop is CASSYKQNTEAFF. In nucleotides, the CDR3 is TGTGCCAGCAGTTACAAACAGAACACTGAAGCTTTCTTT.